Listed below are T cell receptor beta chains from one sample, sequenced in a study of CXCR3-negative and CXCR3-positive naive CD8 T cells. TCRdb reworked the 5' RACE reads into one entry per CDR3 protein, no DNA. The listing contains around 160,000 distinct CDR3 sequences. The sequenced material came from naive CXCR3+ CD8+ T cells from blood. The receptor set was obtained from a human donor in good health. Some clones in this sample may be carry-over from other donors' samples. Each CDR3 is given with its conserved first and last residue.

CDR3aa,v_gene,j_gene
CASSRGDQPQHF,TRBV21-1,TRBJ1-5
CASSPTGDAKNIQYF,TRBV4-3,TRBJ2-4
CASRSGTGAYEQYF,TRBV5-1,TRBJ2-7
CASSFWGNSEKLFF,TRBV5-1,TRBJ1-4
CASIFPSNGGTGGASSYNEQFF,TRBV3-1,TRBJ2-1
CASSQDKELNTEAFF,TRBV4-3,TRBJ1-1
CASSKVNTGELFF,TRBV7-9,TRBJ2-2
CASSPGRTYEQYF,TRBV28,TRBJ2-7
CASTDGWGPGDTQYF,TRBV6-2/TRBV6-3,TRBJ2-3
CASSQEEGSNTEAFF,TRBV4-2,TRBJ1-1
CASSQDTYLFDEQFF,TRBV6-2/TRBV6-3,TRBJ2-1
CASSLWQTRTYEQYF,TRBV28,TRBJ2-7
CASSSRVGTEAFF,TRBV27,TRBJ1-1
CASSKSFRGDREDNEQFF,TRBV21-1,TRBJ2-1
CSVTIYNEQFF,TRBV29-1,TRBJ2-1
CASSSDRTGELFF,TRBV5-8,TRBJ2-2
CASSLGTPDTQYF,TRBV7-9,TRBJ2-3
CASSLTTTGGNTEAFF,TRBV7-3,TRBJ1-1
CSARDLDGSTYEQYF,TRBV20-1,TRBJ2-7
CASSLGPPRTLTSDTQYF,TRBV5-6,TRBJ2-3
CASSNWMSRGNHDEQFF,TRBV28,TRBJ2-1
CASSQDGQGGTEAFF,TRBV4-1,TRBJ1-1
CSARDQGATGNTGELFF,TRBV20-1,TRBJ2-2
CSVGGSGYEQYF,TRBV29-1,TRBJ2-7
CATQALLNTGELFF,TRBV27,TRBJ2-2
CASSRNNEQFF,TRBV4-2,TRBJ2-1
CASSGFPGDLYGYTF,TRBV6-4,TRBJ1-2
CSVEIPGQMNTEAFF,TRBV29-1,TRBJ1-1
CASSKVYRGRNEQFF,TRBV21-1,TRBJ2-1
CASSQESRESWGYTF,TRBV4-1,TRBJ1-2
CSASDGGGYNEQFF,TRBV20-1,TRBJ2-1
CASSPGTATNEKLFF,TRBV6-2/TRBV6-3,TRBJ1-4
CASSYSGTSSAIGELFF,TRBV3-1,TRBJ2-2
CASSPEGGTRGETQYF,TRBV5-5,TRBJ2-5
CASSPEGETEAFF,TRBV3-1,TRBJ1-1
CASSLLNTGELFF,TRBV5-1,TRBJ2-2
CASNFPGQPQHF,TRBV7-8,TRBJ1-5
CATATGGLDTDTQYF,TRBV12-3/TRBV12-4,TRBJ2-3
CATSGGYLLEGTDTQYF,TRBV24-1,TRBJ2-3
CASSASGSSYNEQFF,TRBV7-9,TRBJ2-1
CASSPGYDTEAFF,TRBV7-8,TRBJ1-1
CASSFGTSGEETQYF,TRBV7-3,TRBJ2-5
CASREGGSSTDTQYF,TRBV6-1,TRBJ2-3
CASSSDESSYNEQFF,TRBV6-5,TRBJ2-1
CSVVPLSDTGKQETQYF,TRBV29-1,TRBJ2-5
CASSLSGGNSPLHF,TRBV5-1,TRBJ1-6
CSATYRAPTNEKLFF,TRBV20-1,TRBJ1-4
CASSAGTGGNSPLHF,TRBV27,TRBJ1-6
CATEDRETYEQYF,TRBV27,TRBJ2-7
CASSPIGYDGYTF,TRBV5-1,TRBJ1-2
CASSLRTGGDYEQYF,TRBV11-3,TRBJ2-7
CASSMWDLNTEAFF,TRBV19,TRBJ1-1
CASTLAGAENEQFF,TRBV6-1,TRBJ2-1
CASGSTWAGNTEAFF,TRBV12-5,TRBJ1-1